The 6 T cell receptor beta chains reported below all come from one sample, sequenced in a study of Ad26.COV2.S vaccination and SARS-CoV-2 variants. Treatment denoted: around 19 received Ad26.COV2.S at low or high dose, single or two shots; about 5 received placebo; per-sample allocation not given. Day 63 after the first injection of vaccine or placebo was the sampling time. The assay was immunoSEQ multiplex PCR, and TCRdb's table has in-frame clones only and misses some. Of some 410,000 clones in the sample, 92% were seen once. Source: peripheral blood, taken in a trial of Ad26.COV2.S vaccine versus placebo. Receptors originate from a person aged 18-65 years who received the Ad26.COV2.S COVID-19 vaccine or a placebo.

CDR3 amino acids: CASSPRILTGTSGGGTDTQYF. CDR3 nucleotide sequence: TGTGCCAGCTCACCGCGAATACTTACCGGGACTAGCGGGGGGGGCACAGATACGCAGTATTTT. The rearrangement uses TRBV18 and TRBJ2-3, with TRBD2 matching over 16 bases. Germline V lookup: CDR1 KGHSH, CDR2 LQKENI. This CDR3 contains 21 residues. J was trimmed by 1 base and V by 3 bases; bases with no gene match: 13. Drawing the rest from reference TRBV18 and TRBJ2-3, the complete variable domain is NAGVMQNPRHLVRRRGQEARLRCSPMKGHSHVYWYRQLPEEGLKFMVYLQKENIIDESGMPKERFSAEFPKEGPSILRIQQVVRGDSAAYFCASSPRILTGTSGGGTDTQYFGPGTRLTVL.

This clone was counted once. The CDR3 DNA follows: TGTGCCAGCAGCCAAGGAGGGGGGCGGCCTAACTATGGCTACACCTTC. It codes for CASSQGGGRPNYGYTF. The rearrangement joins TRBV9 to TRBJ1-2; weak D call: TRBD1 (6 bases). CDR1 and CDR2 (germline): SGDLS, YYNGEE. V was pared by 4 bases and J by 0 bases, with 16 bases between. This CDR3 is built from 16 residues.

This sequence joins TRBV2 and TRBJ1-2; TRBD1 matches at 9 bases. CDR1 and CDR2 from the germline V gene are SNHLY and FYNNEI. Losses at the gene ends were 8 bases for V and 2 bases for J; bases not matched to a gene: 12. The CDR3 covers 16 residues. DNA of the CDR3: TGTGCCAGCGGTCAAACAGGGGGCGCCGGGAACTATGGCTACACCTTC. Protein product: CASGQTGGAGNYGYTF.

The V and J genes are TRBV11-2 and TRBJ2-5; D is possibly TRBD1 or TRBD2 (5 bases each). CDR1 and CDR2 (germline): SGHAT, FQNNGV. The CDR3 runs to 15 residues. Trimming removed 3 bases at V and 2 bases at J, with 13 bases between. CDR3 amino acids: CASSFLGDPQETQYF. DNA of the CDR3: TGTGCCAGCAGCTTCTTGGGGGACCCACAAGAGACCCAGTACTTC.

J is TRBJ2-6 and V is TRBV7-2, with D perhaps matching TRBD2 (7 bases). The V end lost 5 bases, the J end lost 4 bases, and 15 bases lay between the germline ends. The CDR3 contains 16 residues. CDR1 and CDR2 from the germline V gene are SGHTA and FQGNSA. The CDR3 loop reads CASSDPGGPGANVLTF. For the CDR3, the DNA is TGTGCCAGCAGCGACCCCGGGGGGCCCGGGGCCAACGTCCTGACTTTC.

The chain couples TRBV5-1 to TRBJ1-1, with D possibly matching TRBD1 (5 bases). The CDR3 consists of 17 residues. Deletions cut 2 bases from V and 0 bases from J, with 17 bases between. Germline CDR1 reads SGHRS; CDR2 reads YFSETQ. CDR3 in amino acids: CASSFSFVGGMNTEAFF. Here the CDR3 DNA reads TGCGCCAGCAGCTTTTCCTTCGTTGGGGGGATGAACACTGAAGCTTTCTTT.